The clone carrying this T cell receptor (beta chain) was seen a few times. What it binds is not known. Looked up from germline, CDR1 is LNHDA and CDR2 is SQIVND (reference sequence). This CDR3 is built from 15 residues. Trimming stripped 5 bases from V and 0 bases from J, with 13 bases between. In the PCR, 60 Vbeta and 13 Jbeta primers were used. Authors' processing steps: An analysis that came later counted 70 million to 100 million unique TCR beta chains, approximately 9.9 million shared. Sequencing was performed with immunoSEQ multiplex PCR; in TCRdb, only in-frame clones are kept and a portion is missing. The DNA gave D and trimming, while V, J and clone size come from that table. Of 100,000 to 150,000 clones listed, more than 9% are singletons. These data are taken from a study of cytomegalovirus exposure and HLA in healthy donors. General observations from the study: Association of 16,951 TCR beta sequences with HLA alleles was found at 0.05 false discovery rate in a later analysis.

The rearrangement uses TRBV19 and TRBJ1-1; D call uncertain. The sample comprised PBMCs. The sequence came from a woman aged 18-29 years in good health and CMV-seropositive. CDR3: CASSLRTGMNTEAFF. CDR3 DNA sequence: TGTGCCAGTAGTCTTAGGACGGGGATGAACACTGAAGCTTTCTTT.